The next 29 T cell receptor beta chains were all read from a single sample in a study of control samples from healthy donors and cancer patients. The method was immunoSEQ multiplex PCR; TCRdb's version includes in-frame clones alone and lacks a portion of them. Of 110,000 or so clones in the sample, about four fifths were seen once. Source material: blood. The receptors were gathered from a woman aged 50 to 60 in good health.

The chain recombines TRBV4-2 with TRBJ1-2; 8 bases agree with TRBD1. Germline lookup yields CDR1 LGHNA and CDR2 YNFKEQ. J gave up 8 bases and V 7 bases, and 3 bases lay outside the gene matches. CDR3 size: 11 residues. DNA for the CDR3: TGTGCCAGCAACGGACAGGGCGGCTACACCTTC. This sequence encodes CASNGQGGYTF.

The chain is built from TRBV2 and TRBJ1-5; the match to TRBD1 covers 11 bases. V gave up 5 bases and J gave up 5 bases; unmatched junction bases: 5. This CDR3 region has 15 residues. CDR1 and CDR2 from the germline V gene are SNHLY and FYNNEI. The CDR3 is CASSWDRGEYQPQHF. DNA of the CDR3: TGTGCCAGCAGTTGGGACAGGGGGGAGTATCAGCCCCAGCATTTT.

This clone was counted a single time. The CDR3 is CASSTTGLQETQYF. The CDR3 DNA reads as TGTGCCAGTAGTACTACAGGGTTACAAGAGACCCAGTACTTC. J is TRBJ2-5 and V is TRBV19; TRBD1 might be the D (6 bases). The CDR3 contains 14 residues. V shed 4 bases and J shed 2 bases, with 11 bases lying between them. CDR1 and CDR2 (germline): LNHDA, SQIVND (reference sequence).

The genes are TRBV5-1 and TRBJ2-1; a weak D match, TRBD1 (6 bases). CDR3 size: 16 residues. With 4 bases removed from V and 4 bases from J, the gap between germline ends came to 18 bases. Per germline, CDR1 SGHRS and CDR2 YFSETQ. The DNA of the CDR3 is TGCGCCAGCAGCCCGGAACCTGGACAGTTTTACAATGAGCAGTTCTTC. Amino acids: CASSPEPGQFYNEQFF.

The genes are TRBV4-1 and TRBJ2-1; D perhaps matches TRBD1 (6 bases). Trimming shortened V by 3 bases and J by 5 bases, and 20 bases separated the two germline ends. Germline CDR1 reads MGHRA; CDR2 reads YSYEKL. This CDR3 has 17 residues. The chain's CDR3 is CASSHPTTGIANNEQFF. The CDR3 DNA is TGCGCCAGCAGCCATCCTACAACAGGGATCGCCAACAATGAGCAGTTCTTC.

The chain uses TRBV7-2 and TRBJ2-1; no clear D gene. V lost 1 base, J lost 10 bases, and 14 bases lay in between. The CDR3 sequence is 14 residues long. CDR1 and CDR2 from the germline V gene are SGHTA and FQGNSA. CDR3 DNA sequence: TGTGCCAGCAGCTTAGAACATCGCGGCAGGGAGCAGTTCTTC. Encoded protein: CASSLEHRGREQFF.

The rearrangement uses TRBV12-3 or TRBV12-4 and TRBJ2-7; TRBD2 is a possible D gene (5 bases). The CDR3 totals 13 residues. Trimming pared 5 bases from V and 6 bases from J, leaving 14 bases between. The CDR3 reads CASSKIWGAEQYF. The CDR3 coding sequence is TGTGCCAGCAGTAAAATATGGGGAGCCGAGCAGTACTTC.

CDR3 sequence: CAIGRRSSYNEQFF. As DNA, the CDR3 is TGTGCAATAGGACGCCGTAGCTCCTACAATGAGCAGTTCTTC. The chain employs TRBV7-2 and TRBJ2-1; D is ambiguous. The germline CDR1 and CDR2 sequences are SGHTA and FQGNSA. The CDR3 loop spans 14 amino acids.

V gene TRBV5-1 combines with J gene TRBJ1-2, with 7 nucleotides matching TRBD1. Per the germline V gene, CDR1 is SGHRS and CDR2 is YFSETQ. V lost 4 bases to trimming and J lost 0 bases; unmatched junction nucleotides: 12. CDR3 length equals 17 residues. The CDR3 DNA is TGCGCCAGCAGCCCCAACCCGGGACAGTCAACTAACTATGGCTACACCTTC. It encodes CASSPNPGQSTNYGYTF.

The CDR3 protein is CASSQSLAGHNEQFF. The CDR3 DNA sequence: TGTGCCAGCAGCCAAAGCCTAGCGGGCCACAATGAGCAGTTCTTC. V gene TRBV3-1 (or the pseudogene TRBV3-2) combines with J gene TRBJ2-1, with TRBD2 matching 8 bases. The CDR3 spans 15 residues. Germline trimming cut 2 bases from V and 5 bases from J; bases unmatched to any gene: 5. CDR1 and CDR2 (germline): LGHDT, YNNKEL (reference sequence).

V gene TRBV27 combines with J gene TRBJ2-1; D possibly matches TRBD1 or TRBD2 (6 bases each). CDR3 length: 16 residues. V shed 5 bases and J shed 9 bases, with 23 bases lying between them. Germline V gives CDR1 MNHEY, CDR2 SMNVEV (reference sequence). The DNA for the CDR3 is TGTGCCAGCAGTCCGGGTGGAGGGGGGTCCCCGGGTGAGCAGTTCTTC. Its protein is CASSPGGGGSPGEQFF.

The chain combines TRBV21-1 with TRBJ1-5. TRBV21-1 constitutes a pseudogene. The CDR3 covers 16 residues. CDR3 loop: CASSKFCGDDNQPQHF. For the CDR3, the DNA is TGTGCCAGCAGCAAATTTTGTGGGGACGACAATCAGCCCCAGCATTTT.

The chain couples TRBV5-1 to TRBJ1-1, with D possibly TRBD1 on 5 matching bases. V shed 1 base and J shed 3 bases, with 16 bases lying between them. This CDR3 comprises 16 residues. Germline V gene data show CDR1 as SGHRS and CDR2 as YFSETQ. CDR3 sequence reads: CASSLFGPTGDTEAFF. CDR3 sequence (DNA): TGCGCCAGCAGCTTGTTCGGTCCAACGGGGGACACTGAAGCTTTCTTT.

This clone appeared once. This sequence joins TRBV29-1 and TRBJ1-2, with D maybe TRBD1 (5 bases). In germline, CDR1 is SQVTM, CDR2 ANQGSEA. The length of the CDR3 is 14 residues. V lost 4 bases and J 3 bases, leaving 15 bases between the germline ends. CDR3 DNA sequence: TGCAGCGTTGTGGTACCAGGGCGAGACTATGGCTACACCTTC. It specifies CSVVVPGRDYGYTF.

This clone was seen more than once but under ten times. The V and J genes are TRBV12-3 or TRBV12-4 and TRBJ1-1, with D possibly being TRBD1 (5 bases). The V end was cut by 0 bases, the J end by 3 bases, with 5 bases between. This CDR3 spans 13 amino acids. The CDR3 DNA reads TGTGCCAGCAGTTTAGCAGGGGACACTGAAGCTTTCTTT. Protein product: CASSLAGDTEAFF.

The gene calls are TRBV19 and TRBJ1-5; D gene unclear. This CDR3 has 15 residues. The germline gives CDR1 LNHDA, CDR2 SQIVND (reference sequence). Deletions cut 5 bases from V and 3 bases from J, with 14 bases between. The CDR3 coding sequence is TGTGCCAGTAGTCCCTCGGCCAGAAACAATCAGCCCCAGCATTTT. Amino acid sequence: CASSPSARNNQPQHF. Combining the CDR3 with reference TRBV19 and TRBJ1-5 gives the whole variable domain DGGITQSPKYLFRKEGQNVTLSCEQNLNHDAMYWYRQDPGQGLRLIYYSQIVNDFQKGDIAEGYSVSREKKESFPLTVTSAQKNPTAFYLCASSPSARNNQPQHFGDGTRLSIL.

The chain recombines TRBV7-9 with TRBJ1-3; unclear D gene. Germline V gene data show CDR1 as SEHNR and CDR2 as FQNEAQ (reference sequence). The CDR3 contains 15 residues. The V and J ends lost 4 bases and 3 bases respectively, with 13 bases between them. The CDR3 DNA sequence: TGTGCCAGCAGCTATAGGGAAGGAGGTGGAAACACCATATATTTT. It specifies CASSYREGGGNTIYF.

V usage is TRBV7-2 and J usage is TRBJ2-1; 10 bases line up with TRBD2. This CDR3 region has 16 residues. The V and J ends lost 5 bases and 5 bases, in that order; junction bases with no gene match: 9. CDR1 and CDR2 from the germline V gene are SGHTA and FQGNSA. DNA for the CDR3: TGTGCCAGCAGCCCTACTAGCGGGACCCCAAACAATGAGCAGTTCTTC. Its translation: CASSPTSGTPNNEQFF.

The rearrangement uses TRBV23-1 and TRBJ1-6; the D is unclear. TRBV23-1 is reported as an ORF; its role is uncertain. The CDR3 runs 14 residues. V lost 3 bases and J 9 bases, leaving 12 bases between the germline ends. The CDR3 here is CASSHRFSGSPLHF. CDR3 bases: TGCGCCAGCAGTCACCGGTTTTCGGGTTCACCCCTCCACTTT.

This clone was counted a single time. V is TRBV5-5 and J is TRBJ1-4, with 9 bases aligning to TRBD1. This CDR3 comprises 17 residues. V lost 4 bases, J lost 1 base, and 8 bases stayed unmatched. CDR1 and CDR2 (germline): SGHKS, YYEKEE (reference sequence). Here the CDR3 reads CASSVRDRELTNEKLFF. The CDR3 DNA sequence: TGTGCCAGCAGCGTCCGGGACAGGGAGTTAACTAATGAAAAACTGTTTTTT.

The gene calls are TRBV19 and TRBJ1-1; D possibly corresponds to TRBD1 (5 bases). The germline gives CDR1 LNHDA, CDR2 SQIVND (reference sequence). There are 12 residues in the CDR3. Trimming left V 5 bases short and J 2 bases short, with 6 bases between. CDR3 DNA sequence: TGTGCCAGTAGTCAGGGAAACACTGAAGCTTTCTTT. As protein: CASSQGNTEAFF.

The gene calls are TRBV11-2 and TRBJ2-7; 9 nucleotides align to TRBD2. The CDR3 covers 14 residues. The junction had 6 bases not matched to a gene; V was cut back by 6 bases and J by 3 bases. Germline values: CDR1 SGHAT, CDR2 FQNNGV. Here the CDR3 DNA reads TGTGCCAGCAGGTCCAGCGGGGGGCTCTACGAGCAGTACTTC. Residues: CASRSSGGLYEQYF.

This rearrangement joins TRBV28 to TRBJ1-4; D perhaps matches TRBD1 (5 bases). Per the germline V gene, CDR1 is MDHEN and CDR2 is SYDVKM. The CDR3 totals 10 residues. V was clipped by 5 bases and J by 12 bases, with 7 bases between them. CDR3 protein: CASSKTELFF. The CDR3 DNA reads as TGTGCCAGCAGTAAGACAGAACTGTTTTTT.

The chain uses TRBV4-1 and TRBJ2-1; 7 bases align to TRBD2. The CDR3 contains 16 residues. V gave up 2 bases and J gave up 2 bases; unmatched junction bases: 6. The germline V gene encodes CDR1 MGHRA and CDR2 YSYEKL. CDR3 amino acids: CASSQIAGVTYNEQFF. For the CDR3, the DNA is TGCGCCAGCAGCCAAATTGCGGGAGTAACCTACAATGAGCAGTTCTTC.

The chain uses TRBV7-9 and TRBJ1-5; possible D gene TRBD1, 5 bases. The V and J ends lost 5 bases and 6 bases respectively, with 23 bases between them. This CDR3 comprises 17 residues. The germline gives CDR1 SEHNR, CDR2 FQNEAQ (reference sequence). CDR3 loop: CASSPGVSVGIVQPQHF. The CDR3 DNA reads TGTGCCAGCAGCCCGGGGGTAAGCGTAGGGATCGTTCAGCCCCAGCATTTT.

This clone was observed once. CDR3 loop: CASSPRSMGNEQYF. Written as DNA, the CDR3 is TGTGCCAGCTCACCGAGATCCATGGGCAACGAGCAGTACTTC. This chain joins TRBV18 and TRBJ2-7; D uncertain. The V and J ends lost 3 bases and 5 bases respectively, with 14 bases between them. The CDR3 loop spans 14 amino acids. In germline, CDR1 is KGHSH, CDR2 LQKENI.

The CDR3 is CASSQTGQLAEAFF. The CDR3 bases are TGTGCCAGCAGCCAAACGGGACAGCTTGCTGAAGCTTTCTTT. The V and J genes are TRBV14 and TRBJ1-1; 7 bases map to TRBD1. From germline, CDR1 is SGHDN and CDR2 FVKESK. V was clipped by 2 bases and J by 6 bases; unmatched bases: 6. This CDR3 spans 14 amino acids.

This clone has a single count. The rearrangement uses TRBV3-1 (or the pseudogene TRBV3-2) and TRBJ1-1, with D unresolved. The CDR3 has 10 amino acids. The V end was cut by 4 bases, the J end by 8 bases, with 5 bases between. In germline, CDR1 is LGHDT, CDR2 YNNKEL (reference sequence). As DNA, the CDR3 is TGTGCCAGCAGCCCGGACGAAGCTTTCTTT. Translation: CASSPDEAFF.

This chain uses TRBV4-2 with TRBJ1-4, with D tentatively TRBD1 (6 bases). Germline CDR1 is LGHNA and CDR2 is YNFKEQ. Trimming took 0 bases from V and 8 from J, leaving 7 bases between them. The CDR3 is 13 residues long. For the CDR3, the DNA is TGTGCCAGCAGCCAAGACGGGGGCGAAAAACTGTTTTTT. Encoded protein: CASSQDGGEKLFF.